This T cell receptor (beta chain) was documented in a study of blood T cell repertoires in COVID-19. The overall study: Samples taken during acute and convalescent COVID-19 were collected in the United States, Italy and Spain. The analysed material was cDNA or gDNA that came from T cells, B-cell-depleted T cells, or PBMCs.

Trimming took 3 bases from V and 11 from J, leaving 15 bases between them. This CDR3 comprises 13 residues. Participants were aged roughly 18 to 90 years from 24 US areas. Participants were placed into cohorts based on the clinical history they reported. Using immunoSEQ multiplex PCR, the repertoire was profiled, and TCRdb retains in-frame clones only, with some absent. The repertoire holds about 200,000 clones, with 89% as singletons. The V call is TRBV12-3 or TRBV12-4, the J call TRBJ2-3; TRBD2 might be the D (5 bases). Sequencing was done on a sample of PBMCs or T cells enriched from blood (not recorded which). This receptor was identified in a woman aged 18-29 years who had recovered from COVID-19. CDR3 sequence: CASSLMPRGEQYF. CDR3 coding DNA: TGTGCCAGCAGTTTGATGCCCCGGGGTGAGCAGTATTTT.